The 31 T cell receptor beta chains listed next were all sequenced from one sample in a study of T cells after yellow fever vaccination. A single record per CDR3 protein comes from TCRdb applying MiXCR to the 5' RACE reads. The data show under 250,000 distinct CDR3 sequences, 6.9% seen once. Material: CD4+ T cells sorted from PBMCs, obtained 15 days after the yellow fever booster vaccination. The receptors shown here come from a man aged 25-45 years who received the YFV17D yellow fever vaccine.

The table lists this clonotype with a few counts. The rearrangement links TRBV6-6 to TRBJ2-7, with D possibly being TRBD2 (5 bases). Deletions cut 5 bases from V and 2 bases from J, with 10 bases between. Germline CDR1 reads MNHNY; CDR2 reads SVGAGI (reference sequence). This CDR3 has 13 amino acids. The CDR3 DNA follows: TGTGCCAGCAGTCAAGTTAGCGCCTACGAGCAGTACTTC. It is translated as CASSQVSAYEQYF.

This clonotype occurred a few times. The V and J genes are TRBV19 and TRBJ1-4, with D hard to call. This CDR3 has 13 amino acids. Germline V lookup: CDR1 LNHDA, CDR2 SQIVND (reference sequence). V dropped 7 bases and J dropped 6 bases, with 12 bases sitting between them. The CDR3: CASTTGEDEKLFF. CDR3 DNA sequence: TGTGCCAGTACAACCGGGGAGGATGAAAAACTGTTTTTT. The whole variable domain, filled in from reference TRBV19 and TRBJ1-4, reads DGGITQSPKYLFRKEGQNVTLSCEQNLNHDAMYWYRQDPGQGLRLIYYSQIVNDFQKGDIAEGYSVSREKKESFPLTVTSAQKNPTAFYLCASTTGEDEKLFFGSGTQLSVL.

This clonotype was seen repeatedly, ten times or more. The chain employs TRBV7-9 and TRBJ1-1, with D unclear. This CDR3 spans 15 amino acids. CDR1 is SEHNR and CDR2 is FQNEAQ in the germline V gene (reference sequence). Trimming took off 5 bases at V and 1 base at J, with 14 bases between the two ends. CDR3 sequence (DNA): TGTGCCAGCAGCGCCTCCAGGCACGGGAACACTGAAGCTTTCTTT. This translates into CASSASRHGNTEAFF.

This clonotype appeared many times. This sequence joins TRBV6-5 and TRBJ1-3; TRBD1 aligns across 8 bases. Germline assignment: CDR1 MNHEY and CDR2 SVGAGI. The CDR3 sequence is 15 residues long. Germline trimming cut 5 bases from V and 0 bases from J; bases unmatched to any gene: 3. CDR3 sequence reads: CASSHDRGSGNTIYF. For the CDR3, the DNA is TGTGCCAGCAGTCACGACAGGGGCTCTGGAAACACCATATATTTT.

The V gene is TRBV11-2, the J gene TRBJ2-1; TRBD2 aligns across 9 bases. There are 13 residues in the CDR3. Germline V gene lookup returns CDR1 SGHAT and CDR2 FQNNGV. J gave up 14 bases and V 0 bases, and 5 bases lay outside the gene matches. CDR3 bases: TGTGCCAGCAGCTTAGATCGACTAGCGGAGGAGTTCTTC. This sequence encodes CASSLDRLAEEFF.

Details on this clonotype: A much larger clone lies one base from this, so it may be a read error. V is TRBV20-1 and J is TRBJ2-1; tentative D call: TRBD1 (5 bases). The CDR3 is 13 amino acids. The V gene's germline CDR1 is DFQATT and CDR2 SNEGSKA (reference sequence). The CDR3: CSARGLTGNEQLF. The CDR3 coding sequence is TGCAGTGCTAGAGGCCTAACAGGAAATGAGCAGCTCTTC.

In this sample, this clonotype turned up many times. Here the CDR3 reads CASSEAGVGTEAFF. The CDR3 DNA sequence: TGTGCCAGCAGTGAAGCGGGGGTAGGGACTGAAGCTTTCTTT. The J gene is TRBJ1-1, the V gene TRBV2; TRBD1 is a possible D gene (5 bases). CDR1 and CDR2 from the germline V gene are SNHLY and FYNNEI. V was clipped by 0 bases and J by 5 bases, with 10 bases between them. CDR3 length: 14 amino acids.

The table lists this clonotype with a few counts. The chain carries TRBV7-2 and TRBJ1-2; TRBD1 is a possible D gene (6 bases). The CDR3 runs to 14 residues. Trimming cost V 5 bases and J 7 bases, with 17 bases left between them. Germline CDR1 SGHTA, CDR2 FQGNSA. CDR3: CASSPSGGMGGYTF. The CDR3 bases are TGTGCCAGCAGCCCGTCGGGGGGCATGGGTGGCTACACCTTC.

This clonotype was recorded many times. This rearrangement joins TRBV20-1 to TRBJ2-1; no clear D. The germline V gene has CDR1 DFQATT and CDR2 SNEGSKA (reference sequence). The CDR3 runs to 14 residues. V shed 3 bases and J shed 3 bases, with 12 bases lying between them. The CDR3 region has the DNA TGCAGTGCTAGCAATCCTTCCTACTACAATGAGCAGTTCTTC. This gives the protein CSASNPSYYNEQFF.

A few counts support this clonotype. The chain recombines TRBV7-8 with TRBJ2-3; D unresolved. In germline, CDR1 is SGHVS, CDR2 FQNEAQ. V dropped 2 bases and J dropped 5 bases, with 11 bases sitting between them. This CDR3 is built from 14 residues. CDR3 nucleotide sequence: TGTGCCAGCAGCTTAAGGCGAGAACTAGATACGCAGTATTTT. Its protein product is CASSLRRELDTQYF.

This clonotype was picked up a small number of times. The J gene is TRBJ1-1, the V gene TRBV19, with 9 bases that match TRBD1. The CDR3 has 15 amino acids. Per germline, CDR1 LNHDA and CDR2 SQIVND (reference sequence). The ends lost 3 bases at V and 5 bases at J; junction bases unmatched: 7. CDR3 protein: CASSMGTGSRTEAFF. The DNA of the CDR3 is TGTGCCAGTAGTATGGGGACAGGGAGTAGAACTGAAGCTTTCTTT. Full variable domain (remainder filled in from reference TRBV19 and TRBJ1-1): DGGITQSPKYLFRKEGQNVTLSCEQNLNHDAMYWYRQDPGQGLRLIYYSQIVNDFQKGDIAEGYSVSREKKESFPLTVTSAQKNPTAFYLCASSMGTGSRTEAFFGQGTRLTVV.

This clonotype was seen a few times. This chain connects TRBV7-2 to TRBJ1-1, with D hard to call. CDR1 is SGHTA, CDR2 FQGNSA, per germline. This CDR3 is 12 amino acids long. V lost 1 base and J lost 3, with 3 bases in between. DNA for the CDR3: TGTGCCAGCAGCTTAGTTCACACTGAAGCTTTCTTT. This sequence encodes CASSLVHTEAFF.

This clonotype came up many times. The chain has TRBV27 and TRBJ1-1; 12 nucleotides line up with TRBD1. Trimming at V came to 5 bases and at J to 5 bases, leaving 9 bases not matched to a gene. This CDR3 is 16 amino acids long. From germline, CDR1 is MNHEY and CDR2 SMNVEV (reference sequence). This chain's CDR3 is CASSQPPGQGATEAFF. For the CDR3, the DNA is TGTGCCAGCAGTCAACCGCCGGGACAGGGGGCAACTGAAGCTTTCTTT.

This clonotype was detected a few times. The rearrangement joins TRBV20-1 to TRBJ1-1; perhaps TRBD1 as D (5 bases). V was cut by 6 bases and J by 10 bases, with 18 bases left in between. Looked up from germline, CDR1 is DFQATT and CDR2 is SNEGSKA (reference sequence). The CDR3 contains 12 residues. The CDR3 loop reads CSALLPTGTAFF. DNA of the CDR3: TGCAGTGCCCTCCTGCCCACAGGAACAGCTTTCTTT.

This clonotype was seen repeatedly, ten times or more. The chain is built from TRBV7-8 and TRBJ2-7; D gene uncertain. There are 13 residues in the CDR3. Germline V lookup: CDR1 SGHVS, CDR2 FQNEAQ. V gave up 2 bases and J gave up 2 bases, with 7 bases separating them. The CDR3 coding sequence is TGTGCCAGCAGCTTACAGGTTGCCTACGAGCAGTACTTC. It is translated as CASSLQVAYEQYF.

The chain is built from TRBV7-9 and TRBJ2-7; D not certain. Per the germline V gene, CDR1 is SEHNR and CDR2 is FQNEAQ (reference sequence). V was clipped by 4 bases and J by 6 bases, with 13 bases between them. The CDR3 totals 13 residues. CDR3 coding DNA: TGTGCCAGCAGCTCCCTTGTGGGCTTCGAGCAGTACTTC. Translated, it gives CASSSLVGFEQYF.

This clonotype has more than one count but fewer than ten. This sequence joins TRBV20-1 and TRBJ2-3; TRBD2 matches at 11 bases. Germline CDR1 reads DFQATT; CDR2 reads SNEGSKA (reference sequence). The CDR3 extends over 14 amino acids. V trimming: 6 bases; J trimming: 3 bases; junction bases outside the gene matches: 5. CDR3 nucleotides: TGCAGTGCCCTTAGCGGGAGGGGAACAGATACGCAGTATTTT. As protein: CSALSGRGTDTQYF.

The chain uses TRBV6-1 and TRBJ1-2; D possibly corresponds to TRBD1 (6 bases). The CDR3 extends over 17 amino acids. Germline V CDR1 and CDR2: MNHNS, SASEGT. V was shortened by 6 bases and J by 0 bases, with 20 bases between the two germline ends. The CDR3 DNA reads TGTGCCAGCAGGTCCACAGGGTGGGATCCTGCTAACTATGGCTACACCTTC. Amino acid sequence: CASRSTGWDPANYGYTF.

This clonotype has only a few counts. The V call is TRBV5-4, the J call TRBJ2-3; 7 positions match TRBD1. V shed 4 bases and J 1 base; nucleotides not matched to a gene: 3. CDR1 is SGHNT, CDR2 YYREEE, per germline (reference sequence). The CDR3 sequence is 14 residues long. This chain's CDR3 is CASSHGQGTDTQYF. The CDR3 DNA is TGTGCCAGCAGCCACGGACAGGGCACAGATACGCAGTATTTT. Full variable domain (outside the CDR3, taken from reference TRBV5-4 and TRBJ2-3): ETGVTQSPTHLIKTRGQQVTLRCSSQSGHNTVSWYQQALGQGPQFIFQYYREEENGRGNFPPRFSGLQFPNYSSELNVNALELDDSALYLCASSHGQGTDTQYFGPGTRLTVL.

This clonotype was detected many times. CDR3 loop: CAISPDRDGYTF. The CDR3 nucleotides are TGTGCCATCTCACCGGACAGGGATGGCTACACCTTC. The chain links TRBV10-3 to TRBJ1-2; 8 bases fit TRBD1. This CDR3 is built from 12 residues. V lost 8 bases and J lost 6; bases outside the gene matches: 5. The germline V gene encodes CDR1 ENHRY and CDR2 SYGVKD.

The rearrangement joins TRBV7-9 to TRBJ2-1; 8 bases map to TRBD2. Germline loops: CDR1 SEHNR, CDR2 FQNEAQ (reference sequence). The CDR3 runs 16 residues. Unmatched junction bases numbered 6, after V lost 0 bases and J lost 5 bases. The CDR3 loop is CASSLAPVGRDNEQFF. CDR3 in DNA: TGTGCCAGCAGCTTAGCGCCCGTCGGGAGGGACAATGAGCAGTTCTTC.

This clonotype was observed once. One end of the junction is discordant with germline, which a read error may explain. This chain connects TRBV7-9 to TRBJ2-5; a possible D gene is TRBD1 (5 bases). Germline CDR1 is SEHNR and CDR2 is FQNEAQ (reference sequence). The CDR3 runs 13 residues. The CDR3 here is CATSWGMGETQYF. The CDR3 DNA follows: TGTGCCACCAGCTGGGGCATGGGAGAGACCCAGTACTTC.

A remark on this clonotype: Possible read error: a much larger clone is one base away. The chain has TRBV7-2 and TRBJ2-7, with 8 bases identical to TRBD2. CDR1 is SGHTA, CDR2 FQGNSA, per germline. The CDR3 is made up of 13 amino acids. J gave up 8 bases and V 2 bases, and 5 bases lay outside the gene matches. Written as DNA, the CDR3 is TGTGCCAGCAGCTTACAGCGGGAGTACAAGCAGTACTTC. This codes for CASSLQREYKQYF.

The genes are TRBV29-1 and TRBJ1-5; D ambiguous. Germline CDR1 SQVTM, CDR2 ANQGSEA. The CDR3 has 12 residues. The V and J ends lost 0 bases and 6 bases respectively, with 6 bases between them. The DNA of the CDR3 is TGCAGCGTTGAAGACCCGCCTCAGCCCCAGCATTTT. Translation gives CSVEDPPQPQHF.

The chain is built from TRBV5-1 and TRBJ2-2; D may be TRBD2 (7 bases). Trimming removed 4 bases at V and 15 bases at J, with 19 bases between. Germline V gene sequence: CDR1 SGHRS, CDR2 YFSETQ. This CDR3 is 13 amino acids long. The CDR3 here is CASSDARGGTMFF. CDR3 DNA sequence: TGCGCCAGCAGCGATGCGAGGGGGGGAACGATGTTTTTT.

This clonotype was observed at least ten times. V and J are TRBV20-1 and TRBJ2-5; 10 positions match TRBD1. The J segment lost 2 bases and the V segment lost 0 bases, leaving 3 bases of the junction unmatched. Germline V gives CDR1 DFQATT, CDR2 SNEGSKA (reference sequence). The CDR3 extends over 15 amino acids. The CDR3, as DNA: TGCAGTGCTAGAGAAGGGACAGGGGAGCAAGAGACCCAGTACTTC. Translating gives CSAREGTGEQETQYF.

V and J are TRBV6-1 and TRBJ1-4, with D possibly TRBD1 on 6 matching bases. The V gene lost 5 bases and the J gene lost 4 bases, with 14 bases spanning the gap. Germline assignment: CDR1 MNHNS and CDR2 SASEGT. The CDR3 is 15 amino acids. For the CDR3, the DNA is TGTGCCAGCAGTACCGGACAGACAATTAATGAAAAACTGTTTTTT. Translated, it gives CASSTGQTINEKLFF.

The sample holds a few counts of this clonotype. This chain uses TRBV7-2 with TRBJ2-5; D uncertain. Germline V gives CDR1 SGHTA, CDR2 FQGNSA. Trimming shortened V by 3 bases and J by 5 bases, and 7 bases separated the two germline ends. This CDR3 spans 12 amino acids. This chain's CDR3 is CASSFGWETQYF. CDR3 in DNA: TGTGCCAGCAGCTTTGGGTGGGAGACCCAGTACTTC. The whole variable domain, remainder taken from reference TRBV7-2 and TRBJ2-5, is GAGVSQSPSNKVTEKGKDVELRCDPISGHTALYWYRQSLGQGLEFLIYFQGNSAPDKSGLPSDRFSAERTGGSVSTLTIQRTQQEDSAVYLCASSFGWETQYFGPGTRLLVL.

This clonotype came up a few times. The gene calls are TRBV21-1 and TRBJ2-1; the table assigns TRBD2, which was not confirmed against the DNA. TRBV21-1 is labeled a pseudogene. The CDR3 covers 18 residues. CDR3 bases: TGTGCCAGCAGCAAAAGACTAGCGGGAGATTGTTCCTACAATGAGCAGTTCTTC. Protein sequence: CASSKRLAGDCSYNEQFF.

A few counts support this clonotype. This rearrangement joins TRBV5-1 to TRBJ2-7; 9 positions agree with TRBD2. The germline V gene encodes CDR1 SGHRS and CDR2 YFSETQ. V lost 0 bases to trimming and J lost 5 bases; unmatched junction nucleotides: 9. The CDR3 extends over 16 amino acids. This CDR3 is CASSLGDASGTHEQYF. Written as DNA, the CDR3 is TGCGCCAGCAGCTTGGGAGATGCTAGCGGGACCCACGAGCAGTACTTC.

This clonotype was recorded many times. This chain joins TRBV20-1 and TRBJ2-1, with D unresolved. Trimming stripped 6 bases from V and 3 bases from J, with 21 bases between. CDR3 size: 16 residues. Germline V gives CDR1 DFQATT, CDR2 SNEGSKA (reference sequence). In nucleotides, the CDR3 is TGCAGTGCCAACTACCTGAGTTCCCAATACTACAATGAGCAGTTCTTC. The encoded protein is CSANYLSSQYYNEQFF.